Below, 10 T cell receptor beta chains from the same sample are listed, as sequenced in a study of T cell responses to AZD1222 COVID-19 vaccine (dated by TCRdb to the early 2020s). Library preparation was by the immunoSEQ multiplex PCR assay. TCRdb took over this immuneACCESS table, retaining in-frame rearrangements with V and J assigned. Such tables are incomplete; in checked studies, under half of the missing clones stem from an unresolved V gene, and the remainder is unexplained. Across this sample there are tens of thousands of clones, with over 75% seen only once. The ten most abundant clones make up approximately 11% of the sample. This sample's time point label indicates: baseline before first vaccination. This specimen consisted of peripheral blood, obtained on day 0 of AZD1222 vaccination. The receptors were gathered from an adult in good health.

The chain joins TRBV29-1 to TRBJ2-7; no definite D call. The CDR3 consists of 11 residues. CDR1 SQVTM and CDR2 ANQGSEA come from the germline V gene. Trimming took off 7 bases at V and 3 bases at J, with 10 bases between the two ends. CDR3: CSAATDYEQYV. In DNA form, the CDR3 reads TGCAGCGCTGCCACGGACTACGAGCAGTACGTC.

This chain uses TRBV2 with TRBJ1-2, with 7 bases fitting TRBD1. Germline CDR1 is SNHLY and CDR2 is FYNNEI. This CDR3 is built from 12 residues. V lost 5 bases and J lost 5; bases outside the gene matches: 2. The CDR3 sequence: CASSLGQYGYTF. CDR3 coding DNA: TGTGCCAGCAGTTTGGGACAGTATGGCTACACCTTC. Supplemented by reference TRBV2 and TRBJ1-2, the full variable domain reads EPEVTQTPSHQVTQMGQEVILRCVPISNHLYFYWYRQILGQKVEFLVSFYNNEISEKSEIFDDQFSVERPDGSNFTLKIRSTKLEDSAMYFCASSLGQYGYTFGSGTRLTVV.

This sequence joins TRBV6-5 and TRBJ1-5; D is uncertain. Trimming cost V 6 bases and J 6 bases, with 9 bases left between them. Germline CDR1 MNHEY, CDR2 SVGAGI. The CDR3 runs 12 residues. CDR3 nucleotide sequence: TGTGCCAGCAGGAGATTGGGTCAGCCCCAGCATTTT. This translates into CASRRLGQPQHF.

Only one count was recorded for this clone. This chain uses TRBV5-1 with TRBJ2-5, with unresolved D. Germline-derived CDR1 and CDR2 are SGHRS and YFSETQ. The CDR3 spans 16 residues. Trimming removed 0 bases from V and 5 bases from J, with 17 bases in between. The CDR3 DNA reads as TGCGCCAGCAGCTTGGGTCTTGTAGGTCGCTCCGAGACCCAGTACTTC. Its translation is CASSLGLVGRSETQYF.

The rearrangement joins TRBV11-2 to TRBJ2-7; a possible D gene is TRBD2 (5 bases). CDR3 size: 15 residues. Germline V gene lookup returns CDR1 SGHAT and CDR2 FQNNGV. Trimming took 2 bases from V and 3 from J, leaving 14 bases between them. CDR3 sequence: CASSLTDSYYYEQYF. The DNA of the CDR3 is TGTGCCAGCAGCTTAACGGACTCATACTACTACGAGCAGTACTTC.

This rearrangement joins TRBV5-5 to TRBJ2-4, with 10 bases matching TRBD1. From germline, CDR1 is SGHKS and CDR2 YYEKEE (reference sequence). The CDR3 contains 16 residues. With V trimmed by 4 bases and J by 0 bases, 4 bases remained unmatched. CDR3 amino acids: CASSQTGGLAKNIQYF. CDR3 bases: TGTGCCAGCAGCCAGACAGGGGGCCTAGCCAAAAACATTCAGTACTTC.

This clone was picked up one time. The rearrangement joins TRBV5-1 to TRBJ2-1, with 9 bases lining up with TRBD1. This CDR3 is 15 amino acids long. Trimming cost V 4 bases and J 1 base; bases outside gene matches: 3. Germline V gene lookup returns CDR1 SGHRS and CDR2 YFSETQ. The CDR3 nucleotides are TGCGCCAGCAGCCGCGGACAGGGGTCCTACAATGAGCAGTTCTTC. Protein: CASSRGQGSYNEQFF.

V gene TRBV6-5 combines with J gene TRBJ1-6, with a tentative D call TRBD1 (5 bases). In germline, CDR1 is MNHEY, CDR2 SVGAGI. The CDR3 loop spans 14 amino acids. Trimming removed 4 bases at V and 4 bases at J, with 8 bases between. DNA for the CDR3: TGTGCCAGCAGTTCGGGACCTTATAATTCACCCCTCCACTTT. Protein: CASSSGPYNSPLHF.

The genes are TRBV14 and TRBJ1-6, with 8 bases that match TRBD1. Germline V gene sequence: CDR1 SGHDN, CDR2 FVKESK. The CDR3 loop spans 17 amino acids. V lost 3 bases, J lost 4 bases, and 8 bases stayed unmatched. As DNA, the CDR3 is TGTGCCAGCAGCCACCGACAGGGGCCCTCTTATAATTCACCCCTCCACTTT. Translating it yields CASSHRQGPSYNSPLHF.

V and J are TRBV5-1 and TRBJ1-1; TRBD1 matches 7 bases. The CDR3 runs to 15 residues. The junction had 2 bases not matched to a gene; V was cut back by 0 bases and J by 0 bases. Germline loops: CDR1 SGHRS, CDR2 YFSETQ. The CDR3 protein is CASSLGDSMNTEAFF. The CDR3 region has the DNA TGCGCCAGCAGCTTGGGGGACAGTATGAACACTGAAGCTTTCTTT.